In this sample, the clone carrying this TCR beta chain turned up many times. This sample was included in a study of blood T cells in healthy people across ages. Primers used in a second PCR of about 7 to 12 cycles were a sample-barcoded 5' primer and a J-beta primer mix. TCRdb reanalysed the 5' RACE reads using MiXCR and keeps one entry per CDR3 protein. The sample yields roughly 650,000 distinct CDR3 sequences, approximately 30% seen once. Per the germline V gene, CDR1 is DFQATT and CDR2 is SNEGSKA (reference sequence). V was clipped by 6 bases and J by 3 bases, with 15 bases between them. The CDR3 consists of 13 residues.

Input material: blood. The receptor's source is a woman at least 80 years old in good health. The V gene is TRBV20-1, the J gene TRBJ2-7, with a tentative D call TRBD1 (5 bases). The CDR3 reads CSAPIDSIYEQYF. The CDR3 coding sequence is TGCAGTGCCCCGATAGACAGTATCTACGAGCAGTACTTC.